This T cell receptor (beta chain) was sequenced for a study of T cell changes during pregnancy in multiple sclerosis. Produced via immunoSEQ multiplex PCR; TCRdb's table is partial and in-frame only. The sample holds 44,000 or so clones, roughly 88% seen once. Looked up from germline, CDR1 is SGHTA and CDR2 is FQGTGA. Trimming removed 5 bases from V and 4 bases from J; junction bases left unmatched: 12. The CDR3 is 18 amino acids. This sequence joins TRBV7-3 and TRBJ2-1; 12 bases fit TRBD2. The clonotype comes from a female donor in good health, enrolled as a control in a pregnancy study. The material was peripheral blood, obtained in the first trimester of pregnancy. CDR3 nucleotides: TGTGCCAGCAGCCGGGCGGCTAGCGGGGGGGCCCGGTACAATGAGCAGTTCTTC. Amino acids: CASSRAASGGARYNEQFF.